This passage covers 7 T cell receptor beta chains from one sample sequenced in a study of identical twins. TCRdb re-analysed the 5' RACE reads in MiXCR, keeping a single row per CDR3 protein. This sample has around 690,000 distinct CDR3 sequences; 20% to 25% occur once, and the top ten carry 4.3%. The data also belong to a second study, concerning T cells expressing NK-cell markers.

Sequencing was carried out using PBMCs. These receptors originate from a woman younger than 35 in good health.

The genes are TRBV7-3 and TRBJ2-1; D possibly matches TRBD1 or TRBD2 (6 bases each). Trimming left V 1 base short and J 5 bases short, with 18 bases between. Germline CDR1 SGHTA, CDR2 FQGTGA. The CDR3 length is 17 residues. In DNA, the CDR3 is TGTGCCAGCAGCTTAAATGGGGGTGGGGGGCTGAACAATGAGCAGTTCTTC. This sequence encodes CASSLNGGGGLNNEQFF.

This clonotype was counted only a few times. This chain joins TRBV4-3 and TRBJ2-1; D gene uncertain. The ends were cut back, 0 bases at V and 1 base at J, with 7 bases in the middle. Germline V gene sequence: CDR1 LGHNA, CDR2 YSLEER. This CDR3 is 15 amino acids long. CDR3 bases: TGCGCCAGCAGCCAAGATTACGGGTCCTACAATGAGCAGTTCTTC. Its translation is CASSQDYGSYNEQFF.

This sequence joins TRBV12-3 or TRBV12-4 and TRBJ2-1, with 7 positions matching TRBD2. The J segment lost 2 bases and the V segment lost 5 bases, leaving 12 bases of the junction unmatched. The CDR3 is made up of 17 amino acids. The CDR3 bases are TGTGCCAGCAGTCCAACCGGAGGCGGGAGTCCCTACAATGAGCAGTTCTTC. It codes for CASSPTGGGSPYNEQFF.

The chain links TRBV6-1 to TRBJ1-1; D perhaps matches TRBD1 (6 bases). The CDR3 has 14 residues. The germline gives CDR1 MNHNS, CDR2 SASEGT. The V gene lost 6 bases and the J gene lost 6 bases, with 17 bases spanning the gap. CDR3: CASSNRAEGPEAFF. DNA for the CDR3: TGTGCCAGCAGCAACAGGGCTGAGGGCCCTGAAGCTTTCTTT.

At least ten counts were recorded for this clonotype. This chain uses TRBV7-2 with TRBJ2-4; no clear D. Trimming took 0 bases from V and 6 from J, leaving 6 bases between them. CDR1 and CDR2 (germline): SGHTA, FQGNSA. This CDR3 comprises 13 residues. CDR3: CASSLAGTNIQYF. As DNA, the CDR3 is TGTGCCAGCAGCTTAGCGGGCACAAACATTCAGTACTTC.

To note about this clonotype: A read error may explain this, as a much larger clone is one base away. CDR3 DNA sequence: TGTGCCACCAGCAGACGACGGGCAGATACGCAGTATTTT. Protein: CATSRRRADTQYF. The rearrangement links TRBV7-2 to TRBJ2-3; D not resolved. The CDR3 is made up of 13 amino acids. Germline V gene sequence: CDR1 SGHTA, CDR2 FQGNSA.

This CDR3 reads CSATPGINTEAFF. For the CDR3, the DNA is TGCAGTGCTACGCCGGGCATAAACACTGAAGCTTTCTTT. The chain uses TRBV20-1 and TRBJ1-1; the D is unclear. The CDR3 extends over 13 amino acids. With 4 bases removed from V and 2 bases from J, the gap between germline ends came to 11 bases. The germline CDR1 and CDR2 sequences are DFQATT and SNEGSKA (reference sequence).